The rows below give T cell receptor beta chains drawn from one sample of a study of cytomegalovirus exposure and HLA in healthy donors. Clones were read by immunoSEQ multiplex PCR, and TCRdb kept only the in-frame ones, dropping some. The data show 60,000 to 70,000 clones, about 92% seen once. Specimen: PBMCs. These receptor sequences come from a man aged 18 to 30 in good health and CMV-seropositive. Each CDR3 is given with its conserved first and last residue. The D gene is left open where the match is weak. Some rows mark clone size as missing; the rest say once, few, many or name a class of expanded clone.

j_call d_call clone_size v_call cdr3_aa cdr3_nt
TRBJ2-1 TRBD2 - TRBV6-6 CASTVLAGEVEQFF TGTGCCAGCACTGTACTAGCGGGAGAAGTTGAGCAGTTCTTC
TRBJ1-4 - - TRBV5-4 CASSSQGDYEKLFF TGTGCCAGCAGCTCACAGGGAGATTATGAAAAACTGTTTTTT
TRBJ2-7 TRBD1 - TRBV5-1 CASSLTGQGSYEQYF TGCGCCAGCAGCTTGACGGGACAGGGCTCCTACGAGCAGTACTTC
TRBJ1-4 - - TRBV5-1 CASSLLTGQNEKLFF TGCGCCAGCAGCTTATTAACAGGACAGAATGAAAAACTGTTTTTT
TRBJ2-1 TRBD2 few TRBV27 CASSLFGASGSKSYNEQFF TGTGCCAGCAGTTTATTTGGGGCTAGCGGGAGTAAGTCCTACAATGAGCAGTTCTTC
TRBJ2-3 TRBD2 - TRBV23-1 CASSPLPLAVSTDTQYF TGCGCCAGCAGTCCCCTTCCACTAGCGGTTAGCACAGATACGCAGTATTTT
TRBJ2-1 - - TRBV4-2 CASSQDISGYGDEQFF TGTGCCAGCAGCCAAGATATTTCCGGGTATGGCGATGAGCAGTTCTTC
TRBJ2-3 - - TRBV4-1 CASSQGISPDTQYF TGCGCCAGCAGCCAAGGTATCTCTCCAGATACGCAGTATTTT
TRBJ2-7 TRBD1 once TRBV2 CASSRDRGKDEQYF TGTGCCAGCAGCCGGGACAGGGGAAAAGACGAGCAGTACTTC
TRBJ2-6 TRBD1 - TRBV5-4 CASSSIGTGLVSSGANVLTF TGTGCCAGCAGCTCCATCGGGACAGGGCTAGTTTCCTCTGGGGCCAACGTCCTGACTTTC
TRBJ1-1 - - TRBV19 CASHMGRASTEAFF TGTGCCAGCCATATGGGCAGGGCGTCCACTGAAGCTTTCTTT
TRBJ2-7 - few TRBV6-1 CASSEAEEGYEQYF TGTGCCAGCAGTGAAGCGGAGGAAGGTTACGAGCAGTACTTC
TRBJ2-1 TRBD2 - TRBV5-1 CASSLVAGGRHEQFF TGCGCCAGCAGCTTGGTAGCGGGAGGGCGGCATGAGCAGTTCTTC
TRBJ2-3 TRBD2 - TRBV10-1 CASSEPGTSGSPSTDTQYF TGCGCCAGCAGTGAGCCCGGGACTAGCGGTTCTCCAAGCACAGATACGCAGTATTTT
TRBJ1-3 TRBD1 - TRBV28 CASSWTGASGNTIYF TGTGCCAGCAGTTGGACAGGGGCCTCTGGAAACACCATATATTTT
TRBJ2-2 - - TRBV9 CASSPYLSGLGNTGELFF TGTGCCAGCAGCCCCTACCTCTCCGGACTGGGGAACACCGGGGAGCTGTTTTTT
TRBJ2-7 TRBD1 - TRBV6-5 CASRQGAQQYF TGTGCCAGCAGGCAGGGGGCTCAGCAGTACTTC
TRBJ1-3 - once TRBV6-1 CASSALDRDSGNTIYF TGTGCCAGCAGTGCGCTAGACAGAGACTCTGGAAACACCATATATTTT
TRBJ1-2 - - TRBV7-3 CASSQDSNYGYTF TGTGCCAGCAGCCAGGACTCGAACTATGGCTACACCTTC
TRBJ2-1 TRBD1 - TRBV18 CASSPPQGTDLFNEQFF TGTGCCAGCTCACCACCACAGGGGACGGACTTGTTCAATGAGCAGTTCTTC
TRBJ2-7 - - TRBV5-1 CASSLSYRGGEQYF TGCGCCAGCAGCTTGTCTTACAGGGGAGGCGAGCAGTACTTC
TRBJ1-1 TRBD1 - TRBV15 CATREGDSLNTEAFF TGTGCCACCAGAGAGGGGGACAGCCTGAACACTGAAGCTTTCTTT
TRBJ1-2 - - TRBV6-1 CASRPLGSPNYGYTF TGTGCCAGCAGGCCCTTGGGCTCCCCTAACTATGGCTACACCTTC
TRBJ2-7 TRBD1 - TRBV5-5 CASSFRDRGEEQYF TGTGCCAGCAGCTTTAGAGACAGGGGAGAAGAGCAGTACTTC
TRBJ1-5 TRBD1 - TRBV29-1 CSVAGTVNQPQHF TGCAGCGTTGCCGGGACAGTAAATCAGCCCCAGCATTTT
TRBJ1-5 - - TRBV30 CAWSGGTRFNQPQHF TGTGCCTGGAGTGGAGGGACACGCTTCAATCAGCCCCAGCATTTT
TRBJ2-1 - - TRBV6-8 CASSYNQGLSNEQFF TGTGCCAGCAGTTACAACCAGGGCCTTTCCAATGAGCAGTTCTTC
TRBJ1-2 - - TRBV14 CASSQHRVDYGYTF TGTGCCAGCAGCCAGCACAGGGTGGACTATGGCTACACCTTC
TRBJ2-2 TRBD2 - TRBV11-2 CASALAGGAGELFF TGTGCCAGCGCCCTAGCGGGAGGGGCCGGGGAGCTGTTTTTT
TRBJ1-3 - - TRBV7-2 CASSLDPVGNTIYF TGTGCCAGCAGCTTAGACCCGGTTGGAAACACCATATATTTT
TRBJ1-5 - - TRBV28 CASSLSRVRNQPQHF TGTGCCAGCAGTTTATCCAGGGTTCGAAATCAGCCCCAGCATTTT
TRBJ2-3 TRBD2 - TRBV30 CAWSVGTSGSTDTQYF TGTGCCTGGAGTGTCGGGACTAGCGGGAGCACAGATACGCAGTATTTT
TRBJ2-7 TRBD2 - TRBV6-5 CASSPTSGQQYF TGTGCCAGCAGTCCTACTAGCGGACAGCAGTACTTC
TRBJ1-4 TRBD1 once TRBV6-1 CASSGGTVNEKLFF TGTGCCAGCAGTGGGGGGACAGTTAATGAAAAACTGTTTTTT
TRBJ2-1 TRBD1 - TRBV9 CASSVEGQGLRNEQFF TGTGCCAGCAGCGTAGAGGGACAGGGGCTCAGAAATGAGCAGTTCTTC
TRBJ2-1 TRBD2 once TRBV9 CASSARLAGDNEQFF TGTGCCAGCAGCGCTAGACTAGCGGGAGACAATGAGCAGTTCTTC
TRBJ2-1 - - TRBV11-3 CASSAAGTRYNEQFF TGTGCCAGCAGTGCTGCCGGGACACGCTACAATGAGCAGTTCTTC
TRBJ2-5 - - TRBV18 CASSAGHGETQYF TGTGCCAGCTCAGCAGGGCATGGAGAGACCCAGTACTTC
TRBJ2-2 TRBD1 - TRBV25-1 CASSRTGTGVTGELFF TGTGCCAGCAGTCGTACCGGGACAGGAGTCACCGGGGAGCTGTTTTTT
TRBJ2-1 TRBD2 once TRBV14 CASSQERAGYQFF TGTGCCAGCAGCCAAGAAAGAGCGGGATACCAGTTCTTC
TRBJ1-3 - - TRBV10-3 CAITRAGSGNTIYF TGTGCCATCACCCGAGCGGGCTCTGGAAACACCATATATTTT